The 10 T cell receptor beta chains reported below all come from one sample, sequenced in a study of glioma-infiltrating T cells after dendritic cell vaccination. Assay: immunoSEQ multiplex PCR; the TCRdb copy retains only in-frame clones and omits some. The table includes roughly 51,000 clones, about 85% detected once. Specimen: blood, collected before dendritic cell vaccination. The source of these receptors is a human donor with glioblastoma.

This chain connects TRBV14 to TRBJ1-1, with D perhaps TRBD1 (5 bases). CDR3 length: 16 amino acids. Trimming left V 4 bases short and J 0 bases short, with 15 bases between. CDR1 is SGHDN, CDR2 FVKESK, per germline. The CDR3 nucleotides read TGTGCCAGCAGCCTTCTCATGACAGCCTTGAACACTGAAGCTTTCTTT. Translation: CASSLLMTALNTEAFF.

J is TRBJ2-1 and V is TRBV5-1; 9 bases are a match to TRBD2. The CDR3 totals 15 residues. CDR1 and CDR2 (germline): SGHRS, YFSETQ. V lost 0 bases to trimming and J lost 7 bases; unmatched junction nucleotides: 5. The CDR3 reads CASSLVAGGRNEQFF. CDR3 DNA: TGCGCCAGCAGCTTGGTTGCGGGGGGGAGGAATGAGCAGTTCTTC.

The rearrangement links TRBV11-2 to TRBJ2-3; TRBD2 matches 9 bases. Germline V gives CDR1 SGHAT, CDR2 FQNNGV. V shed 7 bases and J 5 bases; nucleotides not matched to a gene: 13. CDR3 length: 16 residues. This CDR3 reads CASTPEAGGRGDTQYF. In nucleotides, the CDR3 is TGTGCCAGCACCCCAGAGGCGGGGGGGCGGGGAGATACGCAGTATTTT.

The chain has TRBV5-6 and TRBJ2-2; 12 bases line up with TRBD2. In germline, CDR1 is SGHDT, CDR2 YYEEEE. The CDR3 has 15 amino acids. J was trimmed by 8 bases and V by 3 bases; bases with no gene match: 5. CDR3 amino acids: CASSWTSGIHGELFF. CDR3 nucleotide sequence: TGTGCCAGCAGCTGGACTAGCGGGATACATGGGGAGCTGTTTTTT.

This clone is a singleton in its sample. This chain joins TRBV10-2 and TRBJ1-2, with a possible D match to TRBD1 (6 bases). Germline V gene sequence: CDR1 WSHSY, CDR2 SAAADI. CDR3 length: 13 residues. V lost 5 bases and J 8 bases, leaving 15 bases between the germline ends. The CDR3 coding sequence is TGCGCCAGCAGTCCAACAGGGCCGGGGGGCTACACCTTC. Translating it yields CASSPTGPGGYTF.

The chain is built from TRBV6-5 and TRBJ1-2, with 7 bases matching TRBD1. The CDR3 loop spans 14 amino acids. Trimming at V came to 7 bases and at J to 8 bases, leaving 13 bases not matched to a gene. CDR1 and CDR2 from the germline V gene are MNHEY and SVGAGI. The CDR3 here is CASIAPGQTFGYTF. Written as DNA, the CDR3 is TGTGCCAGCATCGCTCCGGGACAGACCTTCGGCTACACCTTC.

The chain employs TRBV9 and TRBJ2-3; 8 nucleotides line up with TRBD2. Germline V gene lookup returns CDR1 SGDLS and CDR2 YYNGEE. This CDR3 is 17 amino acids long. With V trimmed by 0 bases and J by 0 bases, 6 bases remained unmatched. CDR3 in DNA: TGTGCCAGCAGCGTAGCTGGCGGGGGGTCTAGCACAGATACGCAGTATTTT. It specifies CASSVAGGGSSTDTQYF.

The rearrangement joins TRBV18 to TRBJ1-2; D gene uncertain. This CDR3 is built from 13 residues. In germline, CDR1 is KGHSH, CDR2 LQKENI. V lost 3 bases to trimming and J lost 6 bases, with 11 bases between them. The CDR3 nucleotides read TGTGCCAGCTCACCCCGGGGATCCGATGGCTACACCTTC. Translating gives CASSPRGSDGYTF.

This clone was observed a few times. This chain links TRBV5-1 with TRBJ1-3; no definite D call. This CDR3 spans 15 amino acids. The ends were cut back, 2 bases at V and 0 bases at J, with 9 bases in the middle. Germline lookup yields CDR1 SGHRS and CDR2 YFSETQ. DNA for the CDR3: TGCGCCAGCAGCTTAAACAGCCACTCTGGAAACACCATATATTTT. It encodes CASSLNSHSGNTIYF.

The rearrangement joins TRBV18 to TRBJ1-1; 7 bases are shared with TRBD1. This CDR3 is built from 15 residues. V lost 6 bases and J lost 4; bases outside the gene matches: 11. Germline lookup yields CDR1 KGHSH and CDR2 LQKENI. The CDR3, as DNA: TGTGCCAGCTCCCCGGTCTTTCAGGGGGTCACTGAAGCTTTCTTT. This encodes CASSPVFQGVTEAFF.